Given below is one TCR beta chain in context. It lacks a known antigen. The record has no base qualities; no much larger clone is one base away. The entry originates in a study of blood T cell repertoires in COVID-19 (dated by TCRdb to about 2020). Turning to the overall study: Samples from collaborators originated in the United States, Italy and Spain and spanned both the acute and convalescent phases of COVID-19. The prospective study material was composed of cDNA or gDNA derived from T cells, B-cell-depleted T cells, or PBMCs. The repertoires were released in a freely available public database meant as a resource for research on the immune response to SARS-CoV-2. Where available, HLA class I and class II types were taken from metadata supplied by the sample provider and were not determined by assay-based typing. Deeply sampled blood TCRbeta repertoires from subjects exposed to, actively infected with, or recovered from COVID-19 were included in the dataset. Samples came from the ongoing ImmuneRACE study (first 160 participants) plus 1,254 subjects from 6 global collaborators. The sample metadata nearly always contained a de-identified subject ID, COVID-19 status, age in years and sex.

Whole blood was collected in K2EDTA tubes by collaborating institutions according to the institutions' own protocols. For TCRbeta analysis, collaborators shipped samples in one of three forms: frozen whole blood, isolated PBMCs, or DNA extracted from either of those sample types. TCRbeta CDR3 regions were amplified from genomic DNA using the immunoSEQ Assay, a bias-controlled multiplex PCR. In the paper's pipeline: The number of nucleated cells in each sample was estimated by amplification of reference gene primers within the assay. To quantify the absolute abundance of each unique TCRbeta CDR3 rearrangement, sequence reads were collapsed and filtered. For each sample, productive Simpson clonality was calculated as the square root of Simpson's diversity index across productive rearrangements. TCRdb holds this immuneACCESS table with in-frame rearrangements only. Some clones are missing; in checked studies, unresolved V genes explain under half, and the rest has no known cause. That table is the source of V, J and clone size, and D and trimming were worked out from the DNA. For this sample there are 30,000 to 45,000 clones; 65% to 80% appear just once. The ten most abundant clones make up 1.5% to 2.5% of the sample.

Trimming at the junction amounts to 5 bases on V and 6 bases on J, and the germline ends lie 14 bases apart. Inclusive of the bounding cysteine and phenylalanine, the CDR3 is 15 residues long. The only DNA kept is the CDR3, 45 bases in frame from the first base. Via the germline V gene (reference sequence), CDR1 is LNHDA and CDR2 SQIVND. The investigation overall reported the following: The quantity of clinical and demographic metadata differed by source and by participant and was supplied without curation.

This clonotype was obtained from a man aged 55 to 70 with active COVID-19. What was sequenced was peripheral blood. The chain links TRBV19 with TRBJ1-6; matching of 6 bases hints at TRBD1 as the D gene. The CDR3 amino acid sequence is: CASSETGTPNSPLHF. DNA sequence: TGTGCCAGTAGTGAAACCGGGACACCTAATTCACCCCTCCACTTT. The full variable domain, with segments outside the CDR3 supplied by the reference TRBV19 and TRBJ1-6 proteins, appears as DGGITQSPKYLFRKEGQNVTLSCEQNLNHDAMYWYRQDPGQGLRLIYYSQIVNDFQKGDIAEGYSVSREKKESFPLTVTSAQKNPTAFYLCASSETGTPNSPLHFGNGTRLTVT.